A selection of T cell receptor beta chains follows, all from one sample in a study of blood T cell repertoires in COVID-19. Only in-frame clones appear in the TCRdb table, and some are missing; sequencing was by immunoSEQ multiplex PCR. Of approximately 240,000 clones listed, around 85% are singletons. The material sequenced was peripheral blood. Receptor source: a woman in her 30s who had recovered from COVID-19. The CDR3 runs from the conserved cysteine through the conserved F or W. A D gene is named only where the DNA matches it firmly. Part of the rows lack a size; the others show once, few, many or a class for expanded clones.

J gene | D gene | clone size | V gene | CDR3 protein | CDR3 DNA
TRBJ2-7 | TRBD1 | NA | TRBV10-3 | CAISDGVLGQSMEQYF | TGTGCCATCAGTGATGGCGTATTGGGACAGTCGATGGAGCAGTACTTC
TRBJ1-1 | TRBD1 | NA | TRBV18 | CASSPLQGYMNTEAFF | TGTGCCAGCTCACCGCTACAGGGGTACATGAACACTGAAGCTTTCTTT
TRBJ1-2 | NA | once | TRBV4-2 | CASSQEIRSLNYGYTF | TGTGCCAGCAGCCAAGAAATACGGAGTTTGAACTATGGCTACACCTTC
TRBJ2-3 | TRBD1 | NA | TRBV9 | CASSVGDSYTDTQYF | TGTGCCAGCAGCGTAGGGGACAGCTACACAGATACGCAGTATTTT
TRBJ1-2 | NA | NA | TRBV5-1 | CASSLATGANYGYTF | TGCGCCAGCAGCTTGGCGACAGGAGCTAACTATGGCTACACCTTC
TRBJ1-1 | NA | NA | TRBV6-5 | CASRQPGGAFF | TGTGCCAGCAGACAGCCCGGGGGAGCTTTCTTT
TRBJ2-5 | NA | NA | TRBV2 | CASSDPSIEIQETQYF | TGTGCCAGCAGTGATCCTAGCATAGAAATCCAAGAGACCCAGTACTTC
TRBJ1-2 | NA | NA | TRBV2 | CASSEGVGGGTF | NA
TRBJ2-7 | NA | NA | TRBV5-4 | CASSPTDGLYEQYF | TGTGCCAGCAGCCCGACTGATGGCCTGTACGAGCAGTACTTC
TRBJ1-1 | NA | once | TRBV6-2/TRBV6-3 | CASSDTGVGNTEAFF | TGTGCCAGCAGTGACACAGGAGTGGGGAACACTGAAGCTTTCTTT
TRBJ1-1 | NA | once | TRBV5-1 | CASSLNSYTEAFF | TGCGCCAGCAGCTTGAACAGTTACACTGAAGCTTTCTTT
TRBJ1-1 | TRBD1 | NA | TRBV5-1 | CASSLAPGQLNTEAFF | TGCGCCAGCAGCTTGGCCCCGGGACAGCTGAACACTGAAGCTTTCTTT
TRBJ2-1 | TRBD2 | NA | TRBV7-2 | CASSPRLAGGREQFF | TGTGCCAGCAGCCCAAGACTAGCGGGGGGGAGAGAGCAGTTCTTC
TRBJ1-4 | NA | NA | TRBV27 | CASSSGEKLFF | TGTGCCAGCAGCTCAGGTGAAAAACTGTTTTTT